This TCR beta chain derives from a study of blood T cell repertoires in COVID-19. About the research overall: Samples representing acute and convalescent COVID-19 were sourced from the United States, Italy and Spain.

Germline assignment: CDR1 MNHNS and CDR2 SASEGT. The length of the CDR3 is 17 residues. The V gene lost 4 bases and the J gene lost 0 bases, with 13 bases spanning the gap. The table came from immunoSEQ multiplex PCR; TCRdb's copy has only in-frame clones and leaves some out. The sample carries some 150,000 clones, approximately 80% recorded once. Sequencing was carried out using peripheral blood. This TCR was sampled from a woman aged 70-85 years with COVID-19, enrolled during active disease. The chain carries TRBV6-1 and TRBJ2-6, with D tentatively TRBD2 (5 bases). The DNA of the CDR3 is TGTGCCAGCAGTGGGGCGCTAGCTTCCTCTGGGGCCAACGTCCTGACTTTC. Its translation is CASSGALASSGANVLTF.